Listed here are 28 T cell receptor beta chains from one sample, sequenced in a study of T cell responses to AZD1222 COVID-19 vaccine. The assay was immunoSEQ multiplex PCR, and TCRdb's table has in-frame clones only and misses some. The table shows some 120,000 clones, with roughly 84% occurring only once. This sample comprised peripheral blood, obtained on day 0 of AZD1222 vaccination. The receptors shown here come from an adult in good health.

The chain combines TRBV10-3 with TRBJ2-7, with D unresolved. CDR3 length equals 14 residues. V lost 2 bases to trimming and J lost 2 bases, with 10 bases between them. Germline V gene data show CDR1 as ENHRY and CDR2 as SYGVKD. This CDR3 is CAISEADGAYEQYF. In nucleotides, the CDR3 is TGTGCCATCAGTGAGGCAGACGGAGCCTACGAGCAGTACTTC.

The chain has TRBV7-9 and TRBJ1-2; 10 positions agree with TRBD1. CDR3 length equals 15 residues. V lost 2 bases, J lost 8 bases, and 8 bases stayed unmatched. The V gene's germline CDR1 is SEHNR and CDR2 FQNEAQ (reference sequence). The CDR3 loop is CASSLPKGQGRGYTF. The CDR3 nucleotides read TGTGCCAGCAGCTTACCGAAGGGACAGGGGAGAGGCTACACCTTC.

This chain uses TRBV15 with TRBJ2-4; possible D gene TRBD2, 5 bases. CDR3 length: 13 amino acids. V lost 3 bases and J 3 bases, leaving 6 bases between the germline ends. CDR1 and CDR2 (germline): LNHNV, YYDKDF (reference sequence). Here the CDR3 reads CATSRGSKNIQYF. Here the CDR3 DNA reads TGTGCCACCAGCAGGGGGAGCAAAAACATTCAGTACTTC.

This chain joins TRBV28 and TRBJ2-7; possibly TRBD1 or TRBD2 for D (5 bases each). This CDR3 has 17 amino acids. With 5 bases removed from V and 7 bases from J, the gap between germline ends came to 27 bases. Germline assignment: CDR1 MDHEN and CDR2 SYDVKM. CDR3 amino acids: CASSLPGARGLPREQYF. CDR3 in DNA: TGTGCCAGCAGTCTCCCCGGGGCACGAGGGCTTCCTAGAGAGCAGTACTTC.

This clone was counted once. The rearrangement uses TRBV20-1 and TRBJ2-7; D is undetermined. The CDR3 runs to 11 residues. V lost 5 bases to trimming and J lost 2 bases, with 7 bases between them. Germline V lookup: CDR1 DFQATT, CDR2 SNEGSKA (reference sequence). In nucleotides, the CDR3 is TGCAGTGCTGCCCCGGCCTACGAGCAGTACTTC. This translates into CSAAPAYEQYF.

V gene TRBV6-5 combines with J gene TRBJ2-3, with TRBD1 matching 9 bases. Germline CDR1 MNHEY, CDR2 SVGAGI. J lost 4 bases, V lost 5 bases, and 4 bases had no gene match. The CDR3 runs 14 residues. The CDR3 spells CASSLGQGADTQYF. The CDR3 DNA reads as TGTGCCAGCAGTCTGGGACAGGGTGCAGATACGCAGTATTTT.

V and J are TRBV9 and TRBJ2-7; TRBD1 is a possible D gene (6 bases). CDR3 length: 13 amino acids. The germline V and J ends were trimmed by 4 bases and 5 bases, with 13 bases remaining between them. CDR1 is SGDLS and CDR2 is YYNGEE in the germline V gene. The DNA of the CDR3 is TGTGCCAGCAGCCCAGAGGGGGAAGACGAGCAGTACTTC. Its protein product is CASSPEGEDEQYF. The full variable domain, in which reference TRBV9 and TRBJ2-7 provide the parts outside the CDR3, is DSGVTQTPKHLITATGQRVTLRCSPRSGDLSVYWYQQSLDQGLQFLIQYYNGEERAKGNILERFSAQQFPDLHSELNLSSLELGDSALYFCASSPEGEDEQYFGPGTRLTVT.

V usage is TRBV19 and J usage is TRBJ2-6, with TRBD1 identical over 12 bases. The J segment lost 4 bases and the V segment lost 6 bases, leaving 7 bases of the junction unmatched. Germline values: CDR1 LNHDA, CDR2 SQIVND (reference sequence). The CDR3 extends over 17 amino acids. The CDR3: CASSPGQGASGANVLTF. The CDR3 DNA is TGTGCCAGTAGCCCGGGACAGGGGGCGTCAGGGGCCAACGTCCTGACTTTC.

J is TRBJ1-1 and V is TRBV7-3; 7 bases are a match to TRBD1. The V gene end was trimmed by 4 bases and the J gene end by 4 bases; junction bases not matched to a gene: 3. The CDR3 runs to 13 residues. Germline CDR1 is SGHTA and CDR2 is FQGTGA. CDR3 in amino acids: CASSYNRGTEAFF. In DNA form, the CDR3 reads TGTGCCAGCAGCTATAACAGGGGCACTGAAGCTTTCTTT.

The V gene is TRBV5-1, the J gene TRBJ2-2, with TRBD2 matching over 12 bases. CDR3 length: 15 residues. V trimming: 3 bases; J trimming: 5 bases; junction bases outside the gene matches: 2. Germline-derived CDR1 and CDR2 are SGHRS and YFSETQ. The CDR3 sequence is CASSSGTSGTGELFF. CDR3 bases: TGCGCCAGCAGCTCCGGGACTAGCGGGACCGGGGAGCTGTTTTTT. The full variable domain, completed using reference TRBV5-1 and TRBJ2-2, is KAGVTQTPRYLIKTRGQQVTLSCSPISGHRSVSWYQQTPGQGLQFLFEYFSETQRNKGNFPGRFSGRQFSNSRSEMNVSTLELGDSALYLCASSSGTSGTGELFFGEGSRLTVL.

This clone was detected once. This sequence joins TRBV11-1 and TRBJ1-2, with 7 bases that match TRBD1. CDR1 is SGHAT and CDR2 is FQDESV in the germline V gene (reference sequence). The CDR3 is 15 residues long. J gave up 5 bases and V 4 bases, and 10 bases lay outside the gene matches. This CDR3 is CASSSNRGLTYGYTF. CDR3 sequence (DNA): TGTGCCAGCAGCTCCAACAGGGGCTTGACGTATGGCTACACCTTC.

The chain combines TRBV19 with TRBJ1-3; no firm D call. Germline V gene sequence: CDR1 LNHDA, CDR2 SQIVND (reference sequence). Between the trimmed V and J ends, which lost 9 bases and 0 bases, there was a span of 12 bases. This CDR3 is built from 14 residues. The CDR3 DNA follows: TGTGCCAGCTTTCCGCGGGACTCTGGAAACACCATATATTTT. The encoded protein is CASFPRDSGNTIYF.

The table lists this clone with a count of one. This sample includes further DNA sequences coding for the same CDR3. V gene TRBV10-3 combines with J gene TRBJ1-5; D uncertain. This CDR3 is 14 amino acids long. CDR1 and CDR2 (germline): ENHRY, SYGVKD. V was pared by 0 bases and J by 4 bases, with 7 bases between. The CDR3 reads CAISESRGNQPQHF. As DNA, the CDR3 is TGTGCCATCAGTGAGTCGAGAGGGAATCAGCCCCAGCATTTT.

A single count supports this clone. CDR3 in DNA: TGTGCCAGCAGGCTAAATGCCGGGACCAGCCCTAGCACAGATACGCAGTATTTT. It translates to CASRLNAGTSPSTDTQYF. This rearrangement joins TRBV2 to TRBJ2-3; D is tentatively TRBD1 or TRBD2 (5 bases each). Trimming took off 6 bases at V and 0 bases at J, with 22 bases between the two ends. CDR3 length: 18 amino acids. In germline, CDR1 is SNHLY, CDR2 FYNNEI.

This chain links TRBV3-1 (or the pseudogene TRBV3-2) with TRBJ2-1; D uncertain. This CDR3 is 11 amino acids long. The germline V gene encodes CDR1 LGHDT and CDR2 YNNKEL (reference sequence). The V and J ends lost 3 bases and 12 bases respectively, with 9 bases between them. CDR3 region: CASSQVSAQFF. Written as DNA, the CDR3 is TGTGCCAGCAGCCAGGTATCAGCGCAGTTCTTC.

CDR3 protein: CASSSTGQYNEQFF. DNA of the CDR3: TGTGCCAGCAGCTCGACTGGACAATACAATGAGCAGTTCTTC. The chain combines TRBV7-9 with TRBJ2-1; D might be TRBD1 (5 bases). V lost 4 bases and J 4 bases, leaving 11 bases between the germline ends. CDR1 SEHNR and CDR2 FQNEAQ come from the germline V gene (reference sequence). The CDR3 loop spans 14 amino acids.

This chain joins TRBV19 and TRBJ1-5; D gene unclear. The CDR3 spans 14 residues. Germline V lookup: CDR1 LNHDA, CDR2 SQIVND (reference sequence). The V end lost 10 bases, the J end lost 0 bases, and 13 bases lay between the germline ends. The CDR3 coding sequence is TGTGCCACTTCGGGAGATTATAGCAATCAGCCCCAGCATTTT. Amino acids: CATSGDYSNQPQHF.

This clone occurred once. This chain links TRBV9 with TRBJ1-3; D remains ambiguous. Trimming pared 0 bases from V and 8 bases from J, leaving 6 bases between. The CDR3 sequence is 12 residues long. From germline, CDR1 is SGDLS and CDR2 YYNGEE. The CDR3 sequence is CASSVGGDTIYF. CDR3 DNA sequence: TGTGCCAGCAGCGTAGGCGGGGACACCATATATTTT.

This chain connects TRBV28 to TRBJ1-2, with 7 bases fitting TRBD1. Germline values: CDR1 MDHEN, CDR2 SYDVKM. With 3 bases clipped from V and 7 bases from J, the junction kept 11 bases outside the gene matches. This CDR3 has 15 residues. The chain's CDR3 is CASSLGDRRRIGYTF. The DNA of the CDR3 is TGTGCCAGCAGTTTGGGGGACAGACGGCGAATTGGCTACACCTTC.

V usage is TRBV5-4 and J usage is TRBJ2-5, with 8 bases lining up with TRBD2. The CDR3 has 13 amino acids. Germline trimming cut 4 bases from V and 1 base from J; bases unmatched to any gene: 0. Germline V gene lookup returns CDR1 SGHNT and CDR2 YYREEE (reference sequence). CDR3: CASSRGGQETQYF. The CDR3 nucleotides are TGTGCCAGCAGCCGGGGGGGCCAAGAGACCCAGTACTTC.

J is TRBJ1-5 and V is TRBV7-9; 7 bases match TRBD1. This CDR3 has 14 amino acids. Germline CDR1 and CDR2: SEHNR and FQNEAQ (reference sequence). The ends lost 5 bases at V and 5 bases at J; junction bases unmatched: 6. CDR3 residues: CASSRTGVHQPQHF. The CDR3 nucleotides read TGTGCCAGCAGCCGAACAGGGGTTCATCAGCCCCAGCATTTT.

The chain carries TRBV25-1 and TRBJ1-1, with D unclear. V lost 3 bases, J lost 7 bases, and 12 bases lay in between. CDR1 and CDR2 from the germline V gene are MGHDK and SYGVNS. There are 13 residues in the CDR3. The CDR3 here is CASSEGRRGEAFF. The CDR3 nucleotides are TGTGCCAGCAGTGAGGGCAGGAGAGGTGAAGCTTTCTTT.

The chain recombines TRBV28 with TRBJ2-7; D may be TRBD2 (6 bases). Trimming removed 7 bases from V and 6 bases from J, with 19 bases in between. The CDR3 contains 14 residues. Germline CDR1 is MDHEN and CDR2 is SYDVKM. CDR3 loop: CASKHDWGVGEQYF. CDR3 nucleotide sequence: TGTGCCAGCAAACATGACTGGGGGGTTGGCGAGCAGTACTTC.

This chain uses TRBV3-1 (or the pseudogene TRBV3-2) with TRBJ1-5; D call uncertain. The CDR3 covers 14 residues. Germline assignment: CDR1 LGHDT and CDR2 YNNKEL (reference sequence). V was trimmed by 4 bases and J by 3 bases, leaving 10 bases between them. This CDR3 reads CASSPSGPNQPQHF. For the CDR3, the DNA is TGTGCCAGCAGCCCATCAGGTCCCAATCAGCCCCAGCATTTT.

The rearrangement uses TRBV21-1 and TRBJ2-5; the table's D gene call, TRBD2, was not cross checked with the DNA. TRBV21-1 is a recognized pseudogene. CDR3 length: 18 residues. The DNA of the CDR3 is TGTGCCAGCAGCAAAGTACTCGGGCGAGCGGGGGGGCAAGAGACCCAGTACTTC. It yields the protein CASSKVLGRAGGQETQYF.

The chain employs TRBV6-2 or TRBV6-3 and TRBJ1-3; a weak D match, TRBD1 (6 bases). Deletions cut 6 bases from V and 3 bases from J, with 12 bases between. The CDR3 length is 14 residues. Germline CDR1 reads MNHEY; CDR2 reads SVGEGT. CDR3 sequence: CASSPDRRGNTIYF. The DNA for the CDR3 is TGTGCCAGCAGCCCGGACAGACGTGGAAACACCATATATTTT.

The table lists this clone with a few counts. This sequence joins TRBV10-3 and TRBJ1-5, with 7 positions matching TRBD1. The V gene's germline CDR1 is ENHRY and CDR2 SYGVKD. The CDR3 is 15 amino acids. J gave up 3 bases and V 4 bases, and 6 bases lay outside the gene matches. The CDR3 DNA reads TGTGCCATCAGTGCCCGACAGGGTAACAATCAGCCCCAGCATTTT. This sequence encodes CAISARQGNNQPQHF.

The chain recombines TRBV5-5 with TRBJ2-4; no clear D gene. Germline V gene lookup returns CDR1 SGHKS and CDR2 YYEKEE (reference sequence). V was cut by 2 bases and J by 6 bases, with 9 bases left in between. There are 13 residues in the CDR3. The CDR3 sequence: CASSLEAPNIQYF. CDR3 sequence (DNA): TGTGCCAGCAGCTTAGAGGCACCAAACATTCAGTACTTC.